Below, one T cell receptor beta chain is given with its context. No antigen is known for it. The data were obtained in a study of T cell responses to AZD1222 COVID-19 vaccine. Study conclusions and caveats: Repertoires were sampled only after the peak T cell response. Unmutated regions of variants are reportedly targeted by nearly half of spike-specific TCRs.

With V trimmed by 5 bases and J by 4 bases, 4 bases remained unmatched. The CDR3 is made up of 14 amino acids. Looked up from germline, CDR1 is LNHDA and CDR2 is SQIVND (reference sequence). Some clones are missing from TCRdb's copy, which holds only in-frame ones; the method was immunoSEQ multiplex PCR. Among approximately 80,000 clones listed, around 85% were seen once. This specimen was peripheral blood, taken 28 days after the second AZD1222 dose. The rearrangement uses TRBV19 and TRBJ2-7; 11 bases fit TRBD1. The receptor was isolated from an adult who received the AZD1222 COVID-19 vaccine. CDR3 nucleotide sequence: TGTGCCAGTAGTGTGGACAGGGGGCTTTACGAGCAGTACTTC. Translating it yields CASSVDRGLYEQYF. Using reference TRBV19 and TRBJ2-7 for the parts outside the CDR3, the full variable domain is DGGITQSPKYLFRKEGQNVTLSCEQNLNHDAMYWYRQDPGQGLRLIYYSQIVNDFQKGDIAEGYSVSREKKESFPLTVTSAQKNPTAFYLCASSVDRGLYEQYFGPGTRLTVT.